These 5 T cell receptor beta chains share one sample of origin, sequenced in a study of blood T cells in healthy people across ages. With a J-beta primer mix and a sample-barcoded 5' primer, a second PCR ran about 6 to 11 cycles. MiXCR, applied by TCRdb to the 5' RACE reads, yields one record per CDR3 protein. The sample shows 600,000 to 850,000 distinct CDR3 sequences, just under 25% of them seen only once. This sample was shared with a second study, whose subject was T cells of mothers and their children.

The source material was blood. These receptors originate from a boy aged 5 to 17 in good health.

This clonotype was picked up a small number of times. This chain uses TRBV5-1 with TRBJ1-1; D call uncertain. V shed 4 bases and J shed 4 bases, with 14 bases lying between them. Germline CDR1 is SGHRS and CDR2 is YFSETQ. CDR3 length equals 14 residues. The CDR3 nucleotides are TGCGCCAGCAGCCAATGGACGGCGGGCACTGAAGCTTTCTTT. This translates into CASSQWTAGTEAFF.

This clonotype was seen more than once but under ten times. The chain has TRBV24-1 and TRBJ2-7; TRBD1 aligns across 9 bases. The CDR3 length is 15 residues. Germline CDR1 KGHDR, CDR2 SFDVKD. The CDR3, as DNA: TGTGCACCGACAACACAGGGGGCGCATCTTTACGAGCAGTACTTC. It yields the protein CAPTTQGAHLYEQYF.

The gene calls are TRBV9 and TRBJ2-5; 7 bases are shared with TRBD2. Gene TRBJ2-7 matches the end of the DNA better, so the J call may be wrong. Germline CDR1 SGDLS, CDR2 YYNGEE. CDR3 size: 11 residues. This CDR3 reads CANGTTYEQYF. The CDR3 DNA reads TGTGCCAACGGGACTACCTACGAGCAGTACTTC.

CDR3 sequence (DNA): TGCAGTGCTCGCACGGGGGAGAGCACAGATACGCAGTATTTT. Protein product: CSARTGESTDTQYF. This chain connects TRBV20-1 to TRBJ2-3; possible D gene TRBD2, 6 bases. Germline V lookup: CDR1 DFQATT, CDR2 SNEGSKA (reference sequence). The V end lost 5 bases, the J end lost 0 bases, and 12 bases lay between the germline ends. The CDR3 runs to 14 residues.

The CDR3 spells CASSHPGGLATEAFF. CDR3 in DNA: TGTGCCAGCAGCCATCCCGGGGGGCTGGCCACTGAAGCTTTCTTT. The chain couples TRBV7-6 to TRBJ1-1; D is perhaps TRBD1 (6 bases). Deletions cut 5 bases from V and 4 bases from J, with 17 bases between. Germline lookup yields CDR1 SGHVS and CDR2 FNYEAQ. This CDR3 is 15 amino acids long.